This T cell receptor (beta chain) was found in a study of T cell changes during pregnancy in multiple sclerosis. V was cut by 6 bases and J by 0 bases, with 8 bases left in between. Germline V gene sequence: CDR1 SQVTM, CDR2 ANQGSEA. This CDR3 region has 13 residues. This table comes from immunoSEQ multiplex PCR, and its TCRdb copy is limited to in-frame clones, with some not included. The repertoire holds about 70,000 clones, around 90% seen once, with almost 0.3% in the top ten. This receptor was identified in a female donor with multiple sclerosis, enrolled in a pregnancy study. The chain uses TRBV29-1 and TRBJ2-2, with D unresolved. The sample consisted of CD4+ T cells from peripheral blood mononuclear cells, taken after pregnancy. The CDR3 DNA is TGCAGCGTCGCCGACACGAACACCGGGGAGCTGTTTTTT. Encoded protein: CSVADTNTGELFF.